The T cell receptor (beta chain) under discussion was sequenced for a study of blood T cell repertoires in COVID-19. Study overall: Some COVID-19 samples were acute and others convalescent; all came from the United States, Italy and Spain. From T cells, B-cell-depleted T cells, or PBMCs came the material, which was cDNA or gDNA.

Profiled with immunoSEQ multiplex PCR; TCRdb holds only in-frame clones, not every one. The sample holds approximately 290,000 clones, roughly 89% seen once. The sample taken for sequencing was peripheral blood. The clonotype comes from a young man with acute or convalescent COVID-19.

The CDR3 loop is CASRAPSGANVLTF. The CDR3 bases are TGCGCCAGCAGAGCTCCATCTGGGGCCAACGTCCTGACTTTC. The rearrangement joins TRBV4-1 to TRBJ2-6; D gene unclear. Germline V gene sequence: CDR1 MGHRA, CDR2 YSYEKL. The CDR3 consists of 14 residues. Deletions cut 6 bases from V and 1 base from J, with 7 bases between.